The T cell receptor beta chain under discussion was sequenced for a study of T cell changes during pregnancy in multiple sclerosis. J lost 3 bases, V lost 4 bases, and 9 bases had no gene match. CDR1 is SGDLS, CDR2 YYNGEE, per germline. The length of the CDR3 is 15 residues. Some clones are missing from TCRdb's copy, which holds only in-frame ones; the method was immunoSEQ multiplex PCR. Of some 85,000 clones listed, about 94% are singletons. Sequencing used peripheral blood, obtained in the second trimester of pregnancy. The chain employs TRBV9 and TRBJ1-2, with 7 bases identical to TRBD1. The receptor was isolated from a female donor in good health, enrolled as a control in a pregnancy study. The CDR3 spells CASSPHRGADYGYTF. CDR3 coding DNA: TGTGCCAGCAGCCCCCACAGGGGAGCGGACTATGGCTACACCTTC. The full variable domain, its missing parts supplied by reference TRBV9 and TRBJ1-2, is DSGVTQTPKHLITATGQRVTLRCSPRSGDLSVYWYQQSLDQGLQFLIQYYNGEERAKGNILERFSAQQFPDLHSELNLSSLELGDSALYFCASSPHRGADYGYTFGSGTRLTVV.